A selection of T cell receptor beta chains follows, all from one sample in a study of cytomegalovirus exposure and HLA in healthy donors. TCRdb's copy holds only in-frame clones and misses some; the assay was immunoSEQ multiplex PCR. The sample consists of approximately 70,000 clones, approximately 78% of them appearing once. The sequenced material came from PBMCs. The receptors originated from a man aged 35-49 years in good health and CMV-seronegative. CDR3s include the opening cysteine and the closing phenylalanine or tryptophan. Fields, in order: J gene, V gene, CDR3 length, clone size, D gene, CDR3 protein, CDR3 DNA. A D gene is named only where the DNA matches it firmly. Not every row has a clone size; where given, it reads once, few, many or a size class.

TRBJ2-5	TRBV7-3	15	once	.	CASSLRGQFQETQYF	TGTGCCAGCAGCTTAAGGGGGCAATTTCAAGAGACCCAGTACTTC
TRBJ2-1	TRBV19	15	.	TRBD2	CASSSPPSGSSEQFF	TGTGCCAGTAGTAGTCCGCCTAGCGGGAGTAGCGAGCAGTTCTTC
TRBJ2-3	TRBV6-5	15	once	.	CASSPGLSYGDTQYF	TGTGCCAGCAGTCCGGGACTTAGCTACGGAGATACGCAGTATTTT
TRBJ1-2	TRBV6-5	14	.	.	CASSYSATGGGYTF	TGTGCCAGCAGTTACTCGGCTACCGGCGGTGGCTACACCTTC
TRBJ1-5	TRBV2	14	.	.	CASCRGRGNQPQHF	TGTGCCAGCTGCAGGGGAAGGGGCAATCAGCCCCAGCATTTT
TRBJ2-5	TRBV1	18	.	.	CTSSQECRAGGYKETQYF	TGCACCAGCAGCCAAGAATGTCGAGCGGGGGGGTACAAAGAGACCCAGTACTTC
TRBJ2-7	TRBV2	12	.	.	CASRGDSYEQYF	TGTGCCAGCAGGGGGGACTCTTACGAGCAGTACTTC
TRBJ2-1	TRBV5-1	16	.	TRBD2	CASRPTSGRAKGEQFF	TGCGCCAGCAGGCCAACTAGCGGGAGGGCCAAGGGTGAGCAGTTCTTC
TRBJ2-1	TRBV5-4	18	.	TRBD2	CASSLRSGSPFSYNEQFF	TGTGCCAGCAGCTTGCGTAGCGGGAGTCCCTTCTCCTACAATGAGCAGTTCTTC
TRBJ2-3	TRBV18	18	.	TRBD2	CASSPPGLAGGGTDTQYF	TGTGCCAGCTCACCCCCGGGACTAGCGGGAGGTGGTACAGATACGCAGTATTTT
TRBJ1-3	TRBV7-9	14	.	.	CASSFPGAGNTIYF	TGTGCCAGCAGCTTCCCGGGGGCTGGAAACACCATATATTTT
TRBJ2-7	TRBV2	11	.	.	CASSATYEQYF	TGTGCCAGCAGTGCAACCTACGAGCAGTACTTC
TRBJ2-5	TRBV19	13	.	.	CASSIQGVETQYF	TGTGCCAGTAGTATTCAGGGTGTGGAGACCCAGTACTTC
TRBJ2-2	TRBV28	15	.	.	CASSLLASVPGELFF	TGTGCCAGCAGTTTATTGGCTAGCGTCCCCGGGGAGCTGTTTTTT
TRBJ2-7	TRBV4-1	17	.	.	CASSQARTCTLSYEQYF	TGCGCCAGCAGCCAAGCGAGGACTTGCACTCTCTCCTACGAGCAGTACTTC
TRBJ1-5	TRBV6-5	12	.	.	CASSDWQKPQHF	TGTGCCAGCAGTGATTGGCAAAAGCCCCAGCATTTT
TRBJ2-3	TRBV2	13	few	.	CASNGQYTDTQYF	TGTGCCAGCAATGGCCAATACACAGATACGCAGTATTTT
TRBJ2-7	TRBV4-1	17	.	.	CASSQDWGGTDSYEQYF	TGCGCCAGCAGCCAAGACTGGGGGGGCACTGATTCCTACGAGCAGTACTTC
TRBJ2-1	TRBV10-1	16	.	TRBD2	CASSEEFSGHYNEQFF	TGCGCCAGCAGTGAGGAGTTTAGCGGGCACTACAATGAGCAGTTCTTC
TRBJ2-7	TRBV10-1	13	.	.	CASSEPNRVEQYF	TGCGCCAGCAGTGAGCCGAACAGGGTCGAGCAGTACTTC
TRBJ1-4	TRBV7-9	16	.	TRBD1	CASSLLGTAANEKLFF	TGTGCCAGCAGCCTACTCGGGACAGCTGCGAATGAAAAACTGTTTTTT
TRBJ2-1	TRBV11-3	16	.	TRBD2	CASSLDGTSGFHEQFF	TGTGCCAGCAGCTTAGATGGGACTAGCGGGTTTCATGAGCAGTTCTTC
TRBJ1-5	TRBV28	20	.	.	CASSLNPRDTYREDNQPQHF	TGTGCCAGCAGTTTAAACCCCCGGGACACCTACCGGGAAGACAATCAGCCCCAGCATTTT
TRBJ2-7	TRBV7-9	13	.	.	CASSWVGGYEQYF	TGTGCCAGCAGCTGGGTAGGGGGCTACGAGCAGTACTTC
TRBJ2-3	TRBV10-3	17	few	.	CAISEPPGRQRGDTQYF	TGTGCCATCAGTGAGCCCCCGGGTCGCCAGAGGGGGGATACGCAGTATTTT
TRBJ2-5	TRBV7-9	14	.	TRBD1	CASSSRQGGETQYF	TGTGCCAGCAGCTCCCGACAGGGCGGAGAGACCCAGTACTTC
TRBJ2-3	TRBV7-3	14	.	.	CASSSQGSTDTQYF	TGTGCCAGCAGCTCACAGGGAAGCACAGATACGCAGTATTTT
TRBJ2-3	TRBV6-6	13	.	TRBD1	CASSGQGQNTQYF	TGTGCCAGCAGCGGACAGGGACAAAATACGCAGTATTTT
TRBJ2-1	TRBV2	14	few	TRBD2	CASRPGGLYNEQFF	TGTGCCAGCAGGCCGGGGGGGCTATACAATGAGCAGTTCTTC
TRBJ2-7	TRBV11-2	14	.	.	CASSLAPGLETLYF	TGTGCCAGCAGCTTAGCGCCGGGACTGGAGACGCTGTACTTC
TRBJ2-1	TRBV5-4	15	once	.	CASSSGIRSYNEQFF	TGTGCCAGCAGCTCCGGGATCCGCTCCTACAATGAGCAGTTCTTC
TRBJ2-5	TRBV6-1	17	.	TRBD2	CASSAGLATLIRETQYF	TGTGCCAGCAGTGCGGGACTAGCGACTCTAATACGGGAGACCCAGTACTTC
TRBJ1-4	TRBV5-1	14	few	.	CASSLVAGNEKLFF	TGCGCCAGCAGCTTGGTGGCAGGGAATGAAAAACTGTTTTTT
TRBJ2-7	TRBV28	16	.	TRBD1	CASSFPIRDSSYEQYF	TGTGCCAGCAGTTTCCCTATCCGGGACAGCTCCTACGAGCAGTACTTC
TRBJ2-3	TRBV2	10	.	.	CASTAGARYF	TGTGCCAGCACGGCGGGGGCCAGGTATTTT
TRBJ2-1	TRBV29-1	11	once	TRBD2	CSVGGGNEQFF	TGCAGCGTTGGGGGGGGGAATGAGCAGTTCTTC
TRBJ1-4	TRBV28	14	.	.	CASSLGQDYEKLFF	TGTGCCAGCAGTTTAGGCCAGGACTATGAAAAACTGTTTTTT
TRBJ1-1	TRBV6-5	11	.	.	CASSYMTEAFF	TGTGCCAGCAGTTACATGACAGAAGCTTTCTTT